This TCR beta chain originates from a study of T cell repertoires in MIS-A myocarditis. Here immunoSEQ multiplex PCR was the method, and the copy in TCRdb shows in-frame clones only, minus some. The table lists around 6,100 clones, approximately 81% of them singletons. A few counts support this clone. This CDR3 spans 15 amino acids. Germline-derived CDR1 and CDR2 are WSHSY and SAAADI. Trimming took off 1 base at V and 7 bases at J, with 16 bases between the two ends. The V and J genes are TRBV10-2 and TRBJ2-5; unclear D gene. This clonotype was obtained from a man younger than 35 with fulminant myocarditis from multisystem inflammatory syndrome in adults (MIS-A) after COVID-19. Sequenced material: right inferior lung lobe tissue obtained at autopsy. The CDR3 coding sequence is TGCGCCAGCAGTGAGTTTGAAGGGCCCCCTGGGACCCAGTACTTC. It specifies CASSEFEGPPGTQYF.